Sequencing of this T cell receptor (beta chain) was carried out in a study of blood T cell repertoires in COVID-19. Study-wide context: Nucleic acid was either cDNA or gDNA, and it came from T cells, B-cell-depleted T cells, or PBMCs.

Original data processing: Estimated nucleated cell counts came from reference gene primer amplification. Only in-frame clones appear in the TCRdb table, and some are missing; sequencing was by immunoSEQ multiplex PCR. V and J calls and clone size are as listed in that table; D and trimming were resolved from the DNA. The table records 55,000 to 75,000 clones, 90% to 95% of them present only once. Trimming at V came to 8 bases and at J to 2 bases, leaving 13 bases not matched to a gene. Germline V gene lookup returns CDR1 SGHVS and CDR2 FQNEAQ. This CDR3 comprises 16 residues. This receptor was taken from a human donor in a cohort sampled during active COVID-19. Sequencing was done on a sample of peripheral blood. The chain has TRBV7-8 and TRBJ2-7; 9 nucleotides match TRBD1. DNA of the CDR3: TGTGCCAGCCGAAAAGCGGCGGGGACAGGGCCCTACGAGCAGTACTTC. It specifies CASRKAAGTGPYEQYF.